The rows below give T cell receptor beta chains drawn from one sample of a study of cytomegalovirus exposure and HLA in healthy donors. Sequenced by immunoSEQ multiplex PCR; TCRdb stores in-frame clones only, minus some. The table includes about 190,000 clones, roughly 75% detected once. Source material: PBMCs. Source of these receptors: a man aged 25-45 years in good health and CMV-seropositive. CDR3s include the opening cysteine and the closing phenylalanine or tryptophan. A D gene is named only where the DNA matches it firmly. The listing skips clone size in some rows; elsewhere it reads once, few, many or a size class.

abundance: .; d_gene: .; j_gene: TRBJ1-1; v_gene: TRBV19; CDR3nt: TGTGCCAGTAGTGCCACCGGCGGGCTGAACACTGAAGCTTTCTTT; CDR3aa: CASSATGGLNTEAFF
abundance: .; d_gene: TRBD2; j_gene: TRBJ2-7; v_gene: TRBV10-3; CDR3nt: TGTGCCATCAGTTCCGGGACTAGCGGGTACGAGCAGTACTTC; CDR3aa: CAISSGTSGYEQYF
abundance: .; d_gene: TRBD1; j_gene: TRBJ2-6; v_gene: TRBV5-8; CDR3nt: TGTGCCAGCAGCTTAGGGACAGGGGGTTACGGGGCCAACGTCCTGACTTTC; CDR3aa: CASSLGTGGYGANVLTF
abundance: once; d_gene: .; j_gene: TRBJ2-1; v_gene: TRBV11-2; CDR3nt: TGTGCCAGCAGCTTAAATGGGGCGGCCCCTCCCAGCTCCTACAATGAGCAGTTCTTC; CDR3aa: CASSLNGAAPPSSYNEQFF
abundance: .; d_gene: TRBD1; j_gene: TRBJ1-2; v_gene: TRBV5-1; CDR3nt: TGCGCCAGCAGCTTGGCCGGGCAGGGGGCACGTGGCTACACCTTC; CDR3aa: CASSLAGQGARGYTF
abundance: .; d_gene: .; j_gene: TRBJ2-3; v_gene: TRBV5-4; CDR3nt: TGTGCCAGCAGCTTGGTTGCACTTAGCACAGATACGCAGTATTTT; CDR3aa: CASSLVALSTDTQYF
abundance: .; d_gene: TRBD1; j_gene: TRBJ2-7; v_gene: TRBV10-3; CDR3nt: TGTGCCATCAGAAGGACAGGAAACTTC; CDR3aa: CAIRRTGNF
abundance: .; d_gene: .; j_gene: TRBJ2-3; v_gene: TRBV10-3; CDR3nt: TGTGCCATCAGTGAGTCGGGGTGGACAGACTGGCGATCCACAGATACGCAGTATTTT; CDR3aa: CAISESGWTDWRSTDTQYF
abundance: once; d_gene: .; j_gene: TRBJ1-2; v_gene: TRBV5-4; CDR3nt: TGTGCCAGCAGCTTGGGTAGAGATCCCTATGGCTACACCTTC; CDR3aa: CASSLGRDPYGYTF
abundance: .; d_gene: TRBD2; j_gene: TRBJ2-7; v_gene: TRBV7-3; CDR3nt: TGTGCCAGCAGCCTTGGGAGGGCGGAACAGTACTTC; CDR3aa: CASSLGRAEQYF
abundance: .; d_gene: TRBD1; j_gene: TRBJ2-3; v_gene: TRBV29-1; CDR3nt: TGCAGCGTTGTTCAGGACAGGGAGAGGAGCACAGATACGCAGTATTTT; CDR3aa: CSVVQDRERSTDTQYF
abundance: .; d_gene: .; j_gene: TRBJ1-2; v_gene: TRBV6-5; CDR3nt: TGTGCCACCAAAGGGGGGGAGGCAGGTGGCTACACCTTC; CDR3aa: CATKGGEAGGYTF
abundance: .; d_gene: TRBD2; j_gene: TRBJ2-3; v_gene: TRBV5-1; CDR3nt: TGCGCCAGCAGCGCCTTCTTAGCGGGAGGGATTTCTAGCACAGATACGCAGTATTTT; CDR3aa: CASSAFLAGGISSTDTQYF